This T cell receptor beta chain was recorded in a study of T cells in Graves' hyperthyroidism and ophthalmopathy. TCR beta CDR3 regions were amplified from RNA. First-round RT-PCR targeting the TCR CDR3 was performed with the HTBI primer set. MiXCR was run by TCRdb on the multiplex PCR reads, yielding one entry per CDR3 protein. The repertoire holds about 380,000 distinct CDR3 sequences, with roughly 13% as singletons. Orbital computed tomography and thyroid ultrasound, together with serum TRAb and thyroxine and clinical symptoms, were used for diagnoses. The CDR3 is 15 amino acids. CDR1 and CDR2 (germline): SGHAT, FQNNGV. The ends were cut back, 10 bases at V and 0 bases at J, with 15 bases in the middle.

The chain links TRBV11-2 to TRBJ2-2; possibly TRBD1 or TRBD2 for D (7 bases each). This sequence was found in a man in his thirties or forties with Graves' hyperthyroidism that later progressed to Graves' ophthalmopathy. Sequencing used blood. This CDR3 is CATQGGPSNTGELFF. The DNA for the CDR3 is TGTGCCACCCAGGGGGGGCCTTCGAACACCGGGGAGCTGTTTTTT.